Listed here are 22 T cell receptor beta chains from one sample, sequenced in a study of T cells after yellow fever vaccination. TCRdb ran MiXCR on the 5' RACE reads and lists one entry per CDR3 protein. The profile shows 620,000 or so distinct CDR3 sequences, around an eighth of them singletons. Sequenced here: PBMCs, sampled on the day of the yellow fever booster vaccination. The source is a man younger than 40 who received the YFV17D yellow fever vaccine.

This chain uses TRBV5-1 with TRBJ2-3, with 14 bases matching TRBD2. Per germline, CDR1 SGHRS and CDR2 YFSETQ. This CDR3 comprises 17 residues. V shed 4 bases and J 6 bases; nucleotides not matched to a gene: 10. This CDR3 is CASSVPTGTSGSDTQYF. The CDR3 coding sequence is TGCGCCAGCAGCGTCCCAACCGGGACTAGCGGGAGTGATACGCAGTATTTT. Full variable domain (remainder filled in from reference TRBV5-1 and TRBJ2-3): KAGVTQTPRYLIKTRGQQVTLSCSPISGHRSVSWYQQTPGQGLQFLFEYFSETQRNKGNFPGRFSGRQFSNSRSEMNVSTLELGDSALYLCASSVPTGTSGSDTQYFGPGTRLTVL.

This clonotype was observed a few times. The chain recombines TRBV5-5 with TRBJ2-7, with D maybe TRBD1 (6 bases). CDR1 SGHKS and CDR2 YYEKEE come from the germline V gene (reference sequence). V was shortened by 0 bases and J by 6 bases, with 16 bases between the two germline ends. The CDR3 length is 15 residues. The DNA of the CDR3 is TGTGCCAGCAGCTTGGCCCTACAGGGAATCGGCGAGCAGTACTTC. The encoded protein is CASSLALQGIGEQYF.

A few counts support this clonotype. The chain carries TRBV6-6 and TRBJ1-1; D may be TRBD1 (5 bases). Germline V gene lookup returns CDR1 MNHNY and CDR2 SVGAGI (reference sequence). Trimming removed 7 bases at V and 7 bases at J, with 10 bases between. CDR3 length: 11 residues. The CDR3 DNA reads TGTGCCAGCAACCGACAGTTTGAAGCTTTCTTT. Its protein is CASNRQFEAFF.

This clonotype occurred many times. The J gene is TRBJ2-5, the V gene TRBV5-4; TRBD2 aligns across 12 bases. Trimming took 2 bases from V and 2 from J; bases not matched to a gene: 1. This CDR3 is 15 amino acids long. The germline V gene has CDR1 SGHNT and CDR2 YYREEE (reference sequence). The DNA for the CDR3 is TGTGCCAGCAGCTTTGGGACTAGCGGGCAAGAGACCCAGTACTTC. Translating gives CASSFGTSGQETQYF.

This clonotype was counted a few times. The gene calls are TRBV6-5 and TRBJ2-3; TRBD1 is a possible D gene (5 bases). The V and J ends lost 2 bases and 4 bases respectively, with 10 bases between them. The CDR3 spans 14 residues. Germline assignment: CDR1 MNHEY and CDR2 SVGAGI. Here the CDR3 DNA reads TGTGCCAGCAGTTACAGACAGCGCCCAGATACGCAGTATTTT. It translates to CASSYRQRPDTQYF.

The CDR3 loop is CATSSQRHQSSYNEQFF. The CDR3 DNA sequence: TGTGCCACCAGCAGCCAGCGACACCAGAGCTCCTACAATGAGCAGTTCTTC. The rearrangement uses TRBV15 and TRBJ2-1; D gene uncertain. CDR3 size: 17 residues. The V end lost 3 bases, the J end lost 0 bases, and 15 bases lay between the germline ends. CDR1 and CDR2 from the germline V gene are LNHNV and YYDKDF (reference sequence).

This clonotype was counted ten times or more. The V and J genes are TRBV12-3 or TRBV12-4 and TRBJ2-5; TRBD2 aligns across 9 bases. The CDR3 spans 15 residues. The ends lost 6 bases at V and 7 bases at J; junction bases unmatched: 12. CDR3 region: CASRASREGPGTQYF. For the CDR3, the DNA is TGTGCCAGCAGAGCCTCGCGGGAGGGCCCTGGGACCCAGTACTTC.

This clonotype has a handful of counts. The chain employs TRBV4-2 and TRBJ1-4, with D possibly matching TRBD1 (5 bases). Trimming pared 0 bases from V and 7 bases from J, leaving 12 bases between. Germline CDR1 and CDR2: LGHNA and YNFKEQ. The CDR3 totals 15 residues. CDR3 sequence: CASSQDQGSSEKLFF. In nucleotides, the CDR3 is TGTGCCAGCAGCCAAGACCAGGGATCGAGTGAAAAACTGTTTTTT.

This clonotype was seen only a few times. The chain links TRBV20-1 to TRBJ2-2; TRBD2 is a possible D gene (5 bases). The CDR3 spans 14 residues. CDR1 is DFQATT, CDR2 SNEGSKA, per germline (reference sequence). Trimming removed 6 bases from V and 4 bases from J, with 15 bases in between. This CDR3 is CSAKRAGITGELFF. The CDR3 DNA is TGCAGTGCGAAAAGGGCCGGGATCACCGGGGAGCTGTTTTTT.

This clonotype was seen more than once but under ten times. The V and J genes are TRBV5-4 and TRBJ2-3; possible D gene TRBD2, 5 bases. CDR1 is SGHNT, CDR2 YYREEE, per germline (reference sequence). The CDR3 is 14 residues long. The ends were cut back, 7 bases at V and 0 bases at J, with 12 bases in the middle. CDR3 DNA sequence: TGTGCCAGCCGACGGACTGGAAGCACAGATACGCAGTATTTT. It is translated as CASRRTGSTDTQYF.

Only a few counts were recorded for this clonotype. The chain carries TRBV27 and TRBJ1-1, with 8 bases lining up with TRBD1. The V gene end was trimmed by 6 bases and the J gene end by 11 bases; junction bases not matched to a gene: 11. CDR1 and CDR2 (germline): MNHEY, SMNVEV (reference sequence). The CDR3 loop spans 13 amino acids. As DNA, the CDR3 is TGTGCCAGCAGAACTACAGGGGGGATCGGTGCTTTCTTT. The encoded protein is CASRTTGGIGAFF.

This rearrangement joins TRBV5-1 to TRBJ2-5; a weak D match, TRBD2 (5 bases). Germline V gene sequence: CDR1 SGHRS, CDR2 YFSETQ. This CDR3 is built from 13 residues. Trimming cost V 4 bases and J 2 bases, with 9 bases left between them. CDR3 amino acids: CASSGSGQETQYF. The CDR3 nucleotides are TGCGCCAGCAGCGGGAGTGGGCAAGAGACCCAGTACTTC. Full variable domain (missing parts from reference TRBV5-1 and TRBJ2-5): KAGVTQTPRYLIKTRGQQVTLSCSPISGHRSVSWYQQTPGQGLQFLFEYFSETQRNKGNFPGRFSGRQFSNSRSEMNVSTLELGDSALYLCASSGSGQETQYFGPGTRLLVL.

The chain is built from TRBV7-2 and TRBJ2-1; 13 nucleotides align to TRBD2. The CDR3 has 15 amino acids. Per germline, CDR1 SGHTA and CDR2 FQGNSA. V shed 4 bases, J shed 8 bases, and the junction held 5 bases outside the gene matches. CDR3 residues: CASSSGTSGIDEQFF. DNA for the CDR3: TGTGCCAGCAGCTCCGGGACTAGCGGGATAGATGAGCAGTTCTTC.

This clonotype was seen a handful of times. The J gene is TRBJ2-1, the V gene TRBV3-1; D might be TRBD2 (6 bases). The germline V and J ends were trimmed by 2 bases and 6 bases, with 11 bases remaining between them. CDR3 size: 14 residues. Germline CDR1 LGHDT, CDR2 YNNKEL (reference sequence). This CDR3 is CASSQRVGSNEQFF. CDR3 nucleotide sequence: TGTGCCAGCAGCCAACGGGTCGGGAGCAATGAGCAGTTCTTC.

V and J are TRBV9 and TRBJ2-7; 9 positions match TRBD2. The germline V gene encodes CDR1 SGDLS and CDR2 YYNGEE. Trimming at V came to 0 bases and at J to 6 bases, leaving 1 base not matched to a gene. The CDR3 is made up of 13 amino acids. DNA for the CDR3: TGTGCCAGCAGCGTAGCTAGCGGGACCGAGCAGTACTTC. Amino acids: CASSVASGTEQYF.

The DNA for the CDR3 is TGCGCCAGCAGCTTGGCGGGACTAGCGGGAGTTCTCGAGCAGTACTTC. Translating gives CASSLAGLAGVLEQYF. This chain connects TRBV5-1 to TRBJ2-7; 14 positions agree with TRBD2. Germline V gene data show CDR1 as SGHRS and CDR2 as YFSETQ. CDR3 length: 16 residues. After removal of 0 bases from V and 6 bases from J, the junction contained 5 bases not matched to a gene.

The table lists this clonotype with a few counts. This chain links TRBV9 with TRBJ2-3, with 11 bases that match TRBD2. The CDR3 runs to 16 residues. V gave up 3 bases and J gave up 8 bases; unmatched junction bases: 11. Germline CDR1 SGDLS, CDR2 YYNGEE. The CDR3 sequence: CASSGGTSGTFGTQYF. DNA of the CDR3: TGTGCCAGCAGCGGGGGGACTAGCGGAACCTTCGGTACGCAGTATTTT.

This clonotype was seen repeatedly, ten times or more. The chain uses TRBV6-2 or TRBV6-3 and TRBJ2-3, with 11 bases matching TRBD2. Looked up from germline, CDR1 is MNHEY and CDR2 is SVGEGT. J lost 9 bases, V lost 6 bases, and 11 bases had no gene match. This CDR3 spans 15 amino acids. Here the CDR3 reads CASRDPSGRWQTQYF. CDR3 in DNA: TGTGCCAGCAGAGATCCTAGCGGGAGGTGGCAAACGCAGTATTTT.

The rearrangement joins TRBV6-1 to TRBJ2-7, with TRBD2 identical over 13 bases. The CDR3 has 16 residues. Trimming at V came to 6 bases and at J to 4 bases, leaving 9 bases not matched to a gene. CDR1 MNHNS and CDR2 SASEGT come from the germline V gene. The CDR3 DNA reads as TGTGCCAGCAGGCAACAGGGACTAGCGGGATCTTACGAGCAGTACTTC. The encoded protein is CASRQQGLAGSYEQYF.

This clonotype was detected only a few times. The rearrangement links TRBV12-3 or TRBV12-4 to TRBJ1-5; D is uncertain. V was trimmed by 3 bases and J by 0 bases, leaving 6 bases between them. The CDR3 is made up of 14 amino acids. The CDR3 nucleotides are TGTGCCAGCAGTTTTGAGGATAGCAATCAGCCCCAGCATTTT. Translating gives CASSFEDSNQPQHF.

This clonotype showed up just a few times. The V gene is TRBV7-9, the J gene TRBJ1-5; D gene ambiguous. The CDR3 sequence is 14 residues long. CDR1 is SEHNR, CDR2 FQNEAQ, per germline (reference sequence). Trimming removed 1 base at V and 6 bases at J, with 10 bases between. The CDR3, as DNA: TGTGCCAGCAGCTTAGATCAGAAATCTCAGCCCCAGCATTTT. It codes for CASSLDQKSQPQHF. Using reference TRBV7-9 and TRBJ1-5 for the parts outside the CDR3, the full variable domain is DTGVSQNPRHKITKRGQNVTFRCDPISEHNRLYWYRQTLGQGPEFLTYFQNEAQLEKSRLLSDRFSAERPKGSFSTLEIQRTEQGDSAMYLCASSLDQKSQPQHFGDGTRLSIL.

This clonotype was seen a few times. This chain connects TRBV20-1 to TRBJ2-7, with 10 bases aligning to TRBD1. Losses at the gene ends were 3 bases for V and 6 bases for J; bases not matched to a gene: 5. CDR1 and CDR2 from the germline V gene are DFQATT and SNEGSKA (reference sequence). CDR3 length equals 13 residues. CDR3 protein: CSARGTGVGEQYF. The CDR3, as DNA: TGCAGTGCTAGGGGGACAGGGGTTGGCGAGCAGTACTTC.